This T cell receptor beta chain was recorded in a study of tumor and adjacent non-tumor tissue in lung cancer. About the research overall: On average, productive TCRbeta reads reached about 4.4 million per sample.

TCRbeta libraries were built with three rounds of nested PCR, modified from ARM-PCR. TCRdb ran MiXCR on the multiplex PCR reads and lists one entry per CDR3 protein. The sample lists approximately 79,000 distinct CDR3 sequences, roughly two thirds occurring once. The template was RNA from unsorted bulk tissue. Between August and November 2014, newly diagnosed, chemotherapy-naive lung cancer patients underwent thoracic surgery in China. The CDR3 totals 14 residues. With 6 bases clipped from V and 5 bases from J, the junction kept 13 bases outside the gene matches. The germline CDR1 and CDR2 sequences are DFQATT and SNEGSKA (reference sequence).

The chain has TRBV20-1 and TRBJ2-7; 7 bases fit TRBD2. The clonotype comes from a woman between 35 and 50 years old with non-small cell lung cancer. The sequenced sample consisted of lung tumor tissue. CDR3 nucleotide sequence: TGCAGTGCCAGCACAAGCGGGATAAGCCACGAGCAGTACTTC. This sequence encodes CSASTSGISHEQYF.